This T cell receptor beta chain was recovered during a study of CD4 T cells in relation to SARS-CoV-2 and coronaviruses. Before the COVID-19 pandemic, during about 2011-2019, CD4+ T cells were taken from unexposed donors. The cells were cultured for 10 days before CD4+ T cells were isolated. TCRdb keeps only in-frame clones here, not all; method: immunoSEQ multiplex PCR. The sample includes around 25,000 clones, over 70% of them seen just once. Points on this clone: Antigen unknown.

The CDR3 length is 15 residues. CDR1 and CDR2 from the germline V gene are LNHDA and SQIVND (reference sequence). Deletions cut 4 bases from V and 8 bases from J, with 17 bases between. Specimen: CD4+ T cells from PBMCs, cultured in vitro. The TCR was taken from a human donor in good health. The chain joins TRBV19 to TRBJ1-4, with a tentative D call TRBD1 (5 bases). The CDR3 loop is CASSTSGRIVEKLFF. The CDR3 DNA reads TGTGCCAGTAGTACTTCGGGACGGATCGTCGAAAAACTGTTTTTT.